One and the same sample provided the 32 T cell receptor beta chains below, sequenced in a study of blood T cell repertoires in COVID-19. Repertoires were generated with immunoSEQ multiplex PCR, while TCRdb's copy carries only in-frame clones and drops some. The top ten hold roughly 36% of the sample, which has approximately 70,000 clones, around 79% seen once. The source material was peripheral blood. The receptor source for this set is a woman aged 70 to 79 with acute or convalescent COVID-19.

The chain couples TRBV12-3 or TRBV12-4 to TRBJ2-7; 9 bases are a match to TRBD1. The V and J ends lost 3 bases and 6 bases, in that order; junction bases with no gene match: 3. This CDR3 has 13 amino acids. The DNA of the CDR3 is TGTGCCAGCAGTTTTGGACAGGGGTTCGAGCAGTACTTC. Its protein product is CASSFGQGFEQYF.

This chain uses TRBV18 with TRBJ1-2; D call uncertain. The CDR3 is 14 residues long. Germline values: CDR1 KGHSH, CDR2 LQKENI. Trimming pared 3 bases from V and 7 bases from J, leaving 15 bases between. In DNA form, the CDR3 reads TGTGCCAGCTCACCCCCGGGGAATAAGGGTGGCTACACCTTC. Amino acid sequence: CASSPPGNKGGYTF. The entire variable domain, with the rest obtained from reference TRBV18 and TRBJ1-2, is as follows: NAGVMQNPRHLVRRRGQEARLRCSPMKGHSHVYWYRQLPEEGLKFMVYLQKENIIDESGMPKERFSAEFPKEGPSILRIQQVVRGDSAAYFCASSPPGNKGGYTFGSGTRLTVV.

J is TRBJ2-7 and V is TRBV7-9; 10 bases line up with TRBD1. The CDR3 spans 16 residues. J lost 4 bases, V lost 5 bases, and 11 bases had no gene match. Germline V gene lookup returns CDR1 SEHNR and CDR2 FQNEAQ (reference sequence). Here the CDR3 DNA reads TGTGCCAGCAGCCCCCCTCGGGGGACAGGGGTATACGAGCAGTACTTC. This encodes CASSPPRGTGVYEQYF.

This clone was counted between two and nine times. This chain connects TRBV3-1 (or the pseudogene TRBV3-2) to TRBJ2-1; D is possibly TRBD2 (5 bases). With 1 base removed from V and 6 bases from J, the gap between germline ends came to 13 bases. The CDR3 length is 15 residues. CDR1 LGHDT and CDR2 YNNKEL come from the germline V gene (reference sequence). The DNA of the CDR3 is TGTGCCAGCAGCCAAGTGAGACTGGGAGTCAATGAGCAGTTCTTC. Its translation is CASSQVRLGVNEQFF.

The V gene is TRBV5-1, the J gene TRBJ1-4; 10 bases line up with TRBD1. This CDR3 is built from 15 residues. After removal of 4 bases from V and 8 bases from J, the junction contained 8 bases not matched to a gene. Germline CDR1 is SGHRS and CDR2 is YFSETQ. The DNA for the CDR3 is TGCGCCAGCAGCGTAGTCCGGGACAGGGGAGAAAAACTGTTTTTT. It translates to CASSVVRDRGEKLFF.

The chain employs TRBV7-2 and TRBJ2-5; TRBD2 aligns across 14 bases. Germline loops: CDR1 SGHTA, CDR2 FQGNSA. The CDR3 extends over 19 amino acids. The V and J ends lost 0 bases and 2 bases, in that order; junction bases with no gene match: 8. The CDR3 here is CASSLARTSGRSRQETQYF. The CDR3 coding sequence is TGTGCCAGCAGCTTAGCGAGGACTAGCGGGAGGTCTAGACAAGAGACCCAGTACTTC. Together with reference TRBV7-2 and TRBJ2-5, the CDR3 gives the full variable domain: GAGVSQSPSNKVTEKGKDVELRCDPISGHTALYWYRQSLGQGLEFLIYFQGNSAPDKSGLPSDRFSAERTGGSVSTLTIQRTQQEDSAVYLCASSLARTSGRSRQETQYFGPGTRLLVL.

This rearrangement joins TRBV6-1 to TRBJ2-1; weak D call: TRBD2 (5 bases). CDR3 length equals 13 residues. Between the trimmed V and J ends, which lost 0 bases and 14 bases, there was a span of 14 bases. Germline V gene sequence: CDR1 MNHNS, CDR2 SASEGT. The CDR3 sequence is CASSEARFIGKFF. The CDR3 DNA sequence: TGTGCCAGCAGTGAAGCGCGTTTTATCGGGAAGTTCTTC.

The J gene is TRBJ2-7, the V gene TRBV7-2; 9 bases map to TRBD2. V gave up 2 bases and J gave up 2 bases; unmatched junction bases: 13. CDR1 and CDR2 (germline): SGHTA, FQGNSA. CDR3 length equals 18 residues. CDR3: CASSLSPASGRFTYEQYF. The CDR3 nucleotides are TGTGCCAGCAGCTTAAGTCCCGCCAGCGGGAGGTTCACCTACGAGCAGTACTTC.

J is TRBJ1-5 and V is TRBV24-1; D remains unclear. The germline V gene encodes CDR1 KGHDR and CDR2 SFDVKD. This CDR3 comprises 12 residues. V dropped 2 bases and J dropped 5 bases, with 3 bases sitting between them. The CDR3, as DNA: TGTGCCACCAGTGATTCTCATCAGCCCCAGCATTTT. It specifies CATSDSHQPQHF.

This chain's CDR3 is CASSLAPGSPLHF. The CDR3 coding sequence is TGTGCCAGCAGTTTGGCCCCGGGGTCACCCCTCCACTTT. The chain combines TRBV27 with TRBJ1-6, with D hard to call. CDR1 is MNHEY, CDR2 SMNVEV, per germline (reference sequence). The CDR3 consists of 13 residues. Trimming left V 3 bases short and J 10 bases short, with 10 bases between.

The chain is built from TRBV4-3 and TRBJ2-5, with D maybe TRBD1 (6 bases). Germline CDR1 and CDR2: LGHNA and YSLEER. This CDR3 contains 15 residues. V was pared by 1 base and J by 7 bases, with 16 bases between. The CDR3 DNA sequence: TGCGCCAGCAGCCAAGGATCCGGGACACATAGGACCCAGTACTTC. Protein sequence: CASSQGSGTHRTQYF.

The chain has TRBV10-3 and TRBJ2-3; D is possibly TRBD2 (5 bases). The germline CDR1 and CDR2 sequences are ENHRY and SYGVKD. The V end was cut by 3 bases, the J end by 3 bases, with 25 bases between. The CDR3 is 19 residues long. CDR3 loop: CAISEVLKNARRGTDTQYF. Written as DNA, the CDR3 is TGTGCCATCAGTGAAGTACTAAAAAATGCTCGACGAGGGACAGATACGCAGTATTTT.

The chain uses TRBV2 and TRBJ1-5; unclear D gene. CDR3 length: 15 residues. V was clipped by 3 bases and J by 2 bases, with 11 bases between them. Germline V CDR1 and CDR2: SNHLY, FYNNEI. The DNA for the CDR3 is TGTGCCAGCAGTGACCTACCGAGCGGCAATCAGCCCCAGCATTTT. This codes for CASSDLPSGNQPQHF.

The CDR3 sequence is CASSSSDSGNTIYF. CDR3 nucleotides: TGCGCCAGCAGCTCCAGCGACTCTGGAAACACCATATATTTT. This rearrangement joins TRBV5-1 to TRBJ1-3; no clear D. Trimming removed 3 bases from V and 0 bases from J, with 7 bases in between. The germline CDR1 and CDR2 sequences are SGHRS and YFSETQ. CDR3 length: 14 amino acids.

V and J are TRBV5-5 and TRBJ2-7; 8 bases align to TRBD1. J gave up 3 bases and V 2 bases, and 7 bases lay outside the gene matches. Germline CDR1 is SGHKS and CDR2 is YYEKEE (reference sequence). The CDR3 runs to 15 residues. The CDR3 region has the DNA TGTGCCAGCAGCTTATTGGGACAGGTGAACTACGAGCAGTACTTC. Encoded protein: CASSLLGQVNYEQYF.

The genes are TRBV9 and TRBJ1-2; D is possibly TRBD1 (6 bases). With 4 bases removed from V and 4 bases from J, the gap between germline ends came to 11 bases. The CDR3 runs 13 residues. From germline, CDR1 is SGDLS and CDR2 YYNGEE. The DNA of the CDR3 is TGTGCCAGCAGCCCTAGGGGGATCTATGGCTACACCTTC. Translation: CASSPRGIYGYTF.

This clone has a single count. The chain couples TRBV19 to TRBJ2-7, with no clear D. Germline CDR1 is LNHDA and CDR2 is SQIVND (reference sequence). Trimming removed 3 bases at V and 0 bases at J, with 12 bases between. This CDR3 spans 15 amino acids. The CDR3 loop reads CASSIGGGISYEQYF. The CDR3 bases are TGTGCCAGTAGTATCGGCGGCGGAATCTCCTACGAGCAGTACTTC.

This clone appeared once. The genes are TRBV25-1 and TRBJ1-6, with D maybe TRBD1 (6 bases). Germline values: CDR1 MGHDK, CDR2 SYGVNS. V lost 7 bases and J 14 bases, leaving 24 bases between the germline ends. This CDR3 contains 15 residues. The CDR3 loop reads CASTPSTGLGLALHF. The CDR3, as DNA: TGTGCCAGCACCCCTAGCACAGGGCTCGGTTTGGCCCTCCACTTT.

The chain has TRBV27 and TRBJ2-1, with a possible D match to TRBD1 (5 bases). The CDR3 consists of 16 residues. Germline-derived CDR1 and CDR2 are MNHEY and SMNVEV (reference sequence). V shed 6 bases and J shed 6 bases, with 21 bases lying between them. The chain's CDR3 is CASSPKGWSGINEQFF. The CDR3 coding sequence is TGTGCCAGCAGCCCTAAGGGGTGGTCAGGGATCAATGAGCAGTTCTTC.

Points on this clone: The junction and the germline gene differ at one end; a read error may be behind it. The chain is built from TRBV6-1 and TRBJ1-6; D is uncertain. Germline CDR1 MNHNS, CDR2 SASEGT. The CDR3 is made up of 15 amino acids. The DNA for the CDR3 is TGTGCCAGCAGCGAAGTAGGAGGTCCGAATTCACCCCTCCACTTT. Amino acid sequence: CASSEVGGPNSPLHF.

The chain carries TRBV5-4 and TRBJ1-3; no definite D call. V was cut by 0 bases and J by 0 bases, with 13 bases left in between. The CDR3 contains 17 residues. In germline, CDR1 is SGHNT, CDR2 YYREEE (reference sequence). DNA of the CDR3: TGTGCCAGCAGCTTGGATGGAGCTTCAATCTCTGGAAACACCATATATTTT. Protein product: CASSLDGASISGNTIYF.

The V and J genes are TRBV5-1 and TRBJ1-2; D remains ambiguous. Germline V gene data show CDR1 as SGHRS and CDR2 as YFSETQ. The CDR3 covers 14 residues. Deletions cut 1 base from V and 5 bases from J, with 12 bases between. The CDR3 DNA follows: TGCGCCAGCAGCTTGACGCAGGTCGATTATGGCTACACCTTC. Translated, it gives CASSLTQVDYGYTF.

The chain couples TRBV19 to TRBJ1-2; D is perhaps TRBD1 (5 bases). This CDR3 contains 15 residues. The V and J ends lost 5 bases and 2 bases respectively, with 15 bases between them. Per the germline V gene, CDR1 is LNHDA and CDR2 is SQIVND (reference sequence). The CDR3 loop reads CASSSSAGGNYGYTF. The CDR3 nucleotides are TGTGCCAGTAGTTCCTCAGCCGGGGGAAACTATGGCTACACCTTC.

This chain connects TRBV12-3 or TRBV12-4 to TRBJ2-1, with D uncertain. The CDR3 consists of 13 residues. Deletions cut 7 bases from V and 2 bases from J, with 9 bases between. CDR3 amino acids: CASKSSTYNEQFF. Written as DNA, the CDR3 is TGTGCCAGCAAGTCGTCTACCTACAATGAGCAGTTCTTC.

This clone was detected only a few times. CDR3 bases: TGTGCCAGCGCGGAGGGATTTGGGGAGCAGTACTTC. Protein sequence: CASAEGFGEQYF. The genes are TRBV19 and TRBJ2-7; D might be TRBD2 (6 bases). Deletions cut 9 bases from V and 7 bases from J, with 16 bases between. Germline CDR1 reads LNHDA; CDR2 reads SQIVND (reference sequence). The CDR3 runs to 12 residues.

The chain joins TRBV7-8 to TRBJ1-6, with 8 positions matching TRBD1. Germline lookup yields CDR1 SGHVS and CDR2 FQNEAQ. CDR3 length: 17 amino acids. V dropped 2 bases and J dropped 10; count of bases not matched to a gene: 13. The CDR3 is CASSLYPWTGPTSPLHF. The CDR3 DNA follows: TGTGCCAGCAGCTTATACCCCTGGACAGGGCCCACATCACCCCTCCACTTT.

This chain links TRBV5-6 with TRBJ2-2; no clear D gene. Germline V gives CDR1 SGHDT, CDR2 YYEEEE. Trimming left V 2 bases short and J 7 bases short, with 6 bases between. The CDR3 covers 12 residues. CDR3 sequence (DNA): TGTGCCAGCAGCTTTCACATCGGGGAGCTGTTTTTT. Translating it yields CASSFHIGELFF.

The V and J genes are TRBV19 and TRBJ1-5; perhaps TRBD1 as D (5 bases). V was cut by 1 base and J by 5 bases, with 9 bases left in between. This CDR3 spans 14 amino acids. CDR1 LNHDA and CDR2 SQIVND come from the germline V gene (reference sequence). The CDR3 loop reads CASSIAGGHQPQHF. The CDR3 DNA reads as TGTGCCAGTAGTATAGCCGGGGGTCATCAGCCCCAGCATTTT.

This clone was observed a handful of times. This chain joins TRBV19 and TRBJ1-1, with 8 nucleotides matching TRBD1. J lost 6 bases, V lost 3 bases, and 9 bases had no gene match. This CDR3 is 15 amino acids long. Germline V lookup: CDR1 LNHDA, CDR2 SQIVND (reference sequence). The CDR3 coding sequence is TGTGCCAGTAGTATCGGGTGGCAGGGGGCTGCTGAAGCTTTCTTT. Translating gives CASSIGWQGAAEAFF.

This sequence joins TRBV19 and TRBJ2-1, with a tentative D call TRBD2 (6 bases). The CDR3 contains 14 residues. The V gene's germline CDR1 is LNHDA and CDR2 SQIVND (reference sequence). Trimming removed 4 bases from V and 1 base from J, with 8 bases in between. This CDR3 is CASSRLASYNEQFF. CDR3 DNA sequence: TGTGCCAGTAGTAGGCTAGCGTCCTACAATGAGCAGTTCTTC.

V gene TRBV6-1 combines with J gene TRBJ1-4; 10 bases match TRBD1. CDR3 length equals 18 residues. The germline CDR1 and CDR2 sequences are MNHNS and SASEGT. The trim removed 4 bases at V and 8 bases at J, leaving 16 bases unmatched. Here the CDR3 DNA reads TGTGCCAGCAGTGGGAGACCGGGACAGGGGCTCGGGAAGGAAAAACTGTTTTTT. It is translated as CASSGRPGQGLGKEKLFF.

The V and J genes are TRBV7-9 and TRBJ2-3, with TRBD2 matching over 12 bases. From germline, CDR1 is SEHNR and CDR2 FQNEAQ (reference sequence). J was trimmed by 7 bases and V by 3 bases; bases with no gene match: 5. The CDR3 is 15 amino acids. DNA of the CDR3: TGTGCCAGCAGCTTCGGGACTAGCGGGTTTAATACGCAGTATTTT. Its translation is CASSFGTSGFNTQYF. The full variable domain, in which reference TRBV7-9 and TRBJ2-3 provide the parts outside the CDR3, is DTGVSQNPRHKITKRGQNVTFRCDPISEHNRLYWYRQTLGQGPEFLTYFQNEAQLEKSRLLSDRFSAERPKGSFSTLEIQRTEQGDSAMYLCASSFGTSGFNTQYFGPGTRLTVL.